This T cell receptor (beta chain) was recovered during a study of graft-versus-host responses after intestinal transplantation. Across the study: Recipients across the board were started on anti-thymocyte globulin induction, then kept on tacrolimus and steroids for roughly 3 years. Study findings and constraints: In recipient marrow, GvH clones were found, and some appeared first in ileum or blood. The study found high graft-versus-host to host-versus-graft clonal ratios in allografts of patients with graft-donor T cell macrochimerism. GvH clone levels peaked in circulation, and this peak was associated with early post-transplant HvG declines.

To note about this clone: Antigen unknown.

The data were produced by immunoSEQ multiplex PCR, yet TCRdb's version contains in-frame clones alone and is incomplete. In the table there are 10,000 to 15,000 clones, less than 85% of which are singletons. Sample: PBMCs, taken around 300 days after intestinal transplant. The TCR originated in a human patient who received an intestinal transplant, so some T cells may come from the graft donor.

The CDR3 DNA follows: TGTGCCAGCAGTACGGGGGGCACTAATGAAAAACTGTTTTTT. Translating gives CASSTGGTNEKLFF. V usage is TRBV28 and J usage is TRBJ1-4; tentatively, D is TRBD1 (6 bases). Germline CDR1 and CDR2: MDHEN and SYDVKM. The V end lost 5 bases, the J end lost 2 bases, and 9 bases lay between the germline ends. This CDR3 has 14 amino acids.